These T cell receptor beta chains were read from a single sample in a study of cytomegalovirus exposure and HLA in healthy donors. Here immunoSEQ multiplex PCR was the method, and the copy in TCRdb shows in-frame clones only, minus some. In all, the sample yields some 120,000 clones. Sequencing was done on a sample of PBMCs. The origin of the receptors is a man aged 25-45 years in good health and CMV-seronegative. Both conserved end residues are part of each CDR3. D genes are given only for firm matches.

.,TRBV27,TRBJ1-1,CASSFRGTEAFF,TGTGCCAGCAGTTTTAGGGGAACCGAAGCTTTCTTT
.,TRBV11-2,TRBJ2-7,CASSFGGAIEQYF,TGTGCCAGCAGCTTTGGGGGGGCCATCGAGCAGTACTTC
TRBD1,TRBV19,TRBJ1-5,CASGDRGLQPQHF,TGTGCCAGTGGGGACAGGGGGTTACAGCCCCAGCATTTT
.,TRBV11-3,TRBJ2-7,CASSLDSDTGLNEQYF,TGTGCCAGCAGCTTAGATTCGGATACGGGTTTAAACGAGCAGTACTTC
TRBD1,TRBV25-1,TRBJ2-1,CASTNRGTGMEQFF,TGTGCCAGCACGAACAGGGGGACCGGGATGGAGCAGTTCTTC
.,TRBV29-1,TRBJ2-1,CSVGTAGNEQFF,TGCAGCGTTGGGACGGCGGGCAATGAGCAGTTCTTC
TRBD1,TRBV7-8,TRBJ2-5,CASSLFGQGVGETQYF,TGTGCCAGCAGCTTATTCGGACAGGGGGTAGGAGAGACCCAGTACTTC
.,TRBV18,TRBJ2-1,CASSPPGLTIYNEQFF,TGTGCCAGCTCACCGCCGGGACTCACCATTTACAATGAGCAGTTCTTC
.,TRBV25-1,TRBJ1-6,CASSDREYSPLHF,TGTGCCAGCAGTGACAGGGAATATTCACCCCTCCACTTT
.,TRBV6-4,TRBJ1-2,CASSPQGGQGADGYTF,TGTGCCAGCAGTCCCCAAGGAGGGCAGGGAGCCGATGGCTACACCTTC
.,TRBV29-1,TRBJ2-1,CSVQGHTGNEQFF,TGCAGCGTCCAGGGGCACACGGGGAATGAGCAGTTCTTC
.,TRBV18,TRBJ1-6,CASSPKAPRVDNSPLHF,TGTGCCAGCTCACCCAAAGCCCCCAGGGTGGATAATTCACCCCTCCACTTT
TRBD2,TRBV30,TRBJ2-1,CAWSPGTSLSSYNEQFF,TGTGCCTGGAGTCCCGGGACTAGCTTGAGCTCCTACAATGAGCAGTTCTTC
.,TRBV5-1,TRBJ2-5,CASSRDRARETQYF,TGCGCCAGCAGCCGTGACAGAGCCCGGGAGACCCAGTACTTC
.,TRBV19,TRBJ2-5,CASSMDRGSQETQYF,TGTGCCAGTAGTATGGATCGAGGAAGCCAAGAGACCCAGTACTTC
TRBD2,TRBV27,TRBJ2-2,CASRTNRGLAGRPGELFF,TGTGCCAGCAGAACGAATAGAGGACTAGCGGGAAGGCCCGGGGAGCTGTTTTTT
TRBD1,TRBV5-6,TRBJ1-2,CASRATGAAYGYTF,TGTGCCAGCCGCGCGACAGGGGCGGCCTATGGCTACACCTTC
.,TRBV6-5,TRBJ1-2,CASSSYREINYGYTF,TGTGCCAGCAGTTCGTACAGGGAGATAAACTATGGCTACACCTTC
TRBD2,TRBV7-3,TRBJ2-7,CASSPTAGGPLGREQYF,TGTGCCAGCAGCCCCACAGCGGGAGGGCCGTTGGGAAGGGAGCAGTACTTC
TRBD1,TRBV7-8,TRBJ1-1,CASSKGTGDVRNTEAFF,TGTGCCAGCAGCAAAGGGACAGGGGATGTTAGGAACACTGAAGCTTTCTTT
.,TRBV5-1,TRBJ2-1,CASSPTIGDNEQFF,TGCGCCAGCAGCCCTACCATAGGGGACAATGAGCAGTTCTTC
TRBD1,TRBV7-2,TRBJ2-7,CASSLDGTGTYEQYF,TGTGCCAGCAGCTTAGATGGGACAGGTACCTACGAGCAGTACTTC
.,TRBV25-1,TRBJ1-4,CASSELGGGEKLFF,TGTGCCAGCAGTGAACTGGGAGGAGGCGAAAAACTGTTTTTT
TRBD1,TRBV2,TRBJ2-7,CASRTGTGNYEQYF,TGTGCCAGCAGAACCGGGACAGGGAACTACGAGCAGTACTTC
.,TRBV18,TRBJ1-3,CASSPNRDTIYF,TGTGCCAGCTCACCAAACAGGGACACCATATATTTT
.,TRBV4-3,TRBJ2-5,CASSQVGQGETQYF,TGCGCCAGCAGCCAAGTGGGGCAGGGAGAGACCCAGTACTTC
TRBD2,TRBV7-9,TRBJ2-1,CASSWGLADYNEQFF,TGTGCCAGCAGCTGGGGACTAGCTGATTACAATGAGCAGTTCTTC
.,TRBV5-6,TRBJ1-1,CASSLAAGNTEAFF,TGTGCCAGCAGCTTGGCGGCGGGGAACACTGAAGCTTTCTTT
.,TRBV4-1,TRBJ1-1,CASSPDPRAGTEAFF,TGCGCCAGCAGCCCGGACCCTCGGGCGGGAACTGAAGCTTTCTTT
.,TRBV18,TRBJ2-7,CASSPPGRPYEQYF,TGTGCCAGCTCACCACCGGGGAGGCCCTACGAGCAGTACTTC
.,TRBV7-9,TRBJ2-1,CASSRFVEPEQFF,TGTGCCAGCAGCCGATTTGTGGAGCCGGAGCAGTTCTTC
.,TRBV6-6,TRBJ2-3,CASSYSTSTDTQYF,TGTGCCAGCAGTTACTCGACTAGCACAGATACGCAGTATTTT
TRBD2,TRBV4-1,TRBJ2-3,CASSQDSAGGPRRQYF,TGCGCCAGCAGCCAAGATTCGGCGGGAGGGCCGAGACGGCAGTATTTT
.,TRBV6-5,TRBJ2-5,CASSYSPTISGGTQYF,TGTGCCAGCAGTTACTCTCCGACCATCTCCGGGGGGACCCAGTACTTC
TRBD2,TRBV7-9,TRBJ2-7,CASSSYTSGRLYEQYF,TGTGCCAGCAGCTCGTACACTAGCGGGAGGCTGTACGAGCAGTACTTC
.,TRBV4-1,TRBJ1-1,CASSQSGTWRHTEAFF,TGCGCCAGCAGCCAATCAGGGACTTGGCGACACACTGAAGCTTTCTTT
TRBD2,TRBV5-4,TRBJ2-7,CASSGWTSGSSYEQYF,TGTGCCAGCAGCGGCTGGACTAGCGGAAGCTCCTACGAGCAGTACTTC
.,TRBV30,TRBJ1-1,CAWSKAGNTEAFF,TGTGCCTGGAGTAAGGCGGGGAACACTGAAGCTTTCTTT
.,TRBV7-8,TRBJ1-3,CASSLDVRAGNTIYF,TGTGCCAGCAGCTTAGATGTCAGGGCTGGAAACACCATATATTTT
.,TRBV5-1,TRBJ1-1,CASSVRSQNTEAFF,TGCGCCAGCAGTGTAAGAAGCCAGAACACTGAAGCTTTCTTT
TRBD2,TRBV28,TRBJ2-7,CASSFSGRAGYEQYF,TGTGCCAGCAGTTTTAGCGGGAGGGCCGGGTACGAGCAGTACTTC
TRBD2,TRBV2,TRBJ2-7,CASSLREGTYEQYF,TGTGCCAGCAGTCTGCGGGAGGGAACCTACGAGCAGTACTTC
.,TRBV5-4,TRBJ2-3,CASSTGQPDTQYF,TGTGCCAGCAGCACCGGACAGCCAGATACGCAGTATTTT
.,TRBV28,TRBJ1-1,CASTSLDTNTEAFF,TGTGCCAGCACCTCCCTGGACACCAACACTGAAGCTTTCTTT
TRBD1,TRBV6-5,TRBJ1-2,CASRTGVMGGYTF,TGTGCCAGCAGAACAGGGGTCATGGGTGGCTACACCTTC
TRBD2,TRBV30,TRBJ2-7,CAWSSGLPSYEQYF,TGTGCCTGGAGCTCGGGACTACCTTCCTACGAGCAGTACTTC
.,TRBV2,TRBJ2-7,CASSVDSTADLKQYF,TGTGCCAGCAGCGTGGACTCTACTGCAGACTTGAAGCAGTACTTC
.,TRBV18,TRBJ2-3,CASSRGVEHTDTQYF,TGTGCCAGCTCACGGGGCGTGGAACACACAGATACGCAGTATTTT